These 20 T cell receptor beta chains share one sample of origin, sequenced in a study of shared clonotypes between healthy human individuals. TCRdb's table, derived via immunoSEQ multiplex PCR, lists solely in-frame clones and lacks some. This table has hundreds of thousands of clones, 70% to 80% appearing once. The sequencing sample was made of PBMCs. The receptor set was obtained from a woman aged 40 to 50 in good health. Some clones in this sample may be carry-over from other donors' samples.

V usage is TRBV4-1 and J usage is TRBJ2-1; D not certain. Trimming took off 1 base at V and 8 bases at J, with 15 bases between the two ends. CDR1 is MGHRA, CDR2 YSYEKL, per germline. This CDR3 spans 15 amino acids. This CDR3 is CASSQGGTRGHEQFF. Written as DNA, the CDR3 is TGCGCCAGCAGCCAAGGCGGCACAAGAGGCCATGAGCAGTTCTTC.

The chain combines TRBV23-1 with TRBJ1-1; TRBD1 might be the D (5 bases). TRBV23-1 is noted as an ORF with a role that remains uncertain. The CDR3 sequence is 14 residues long. The V end lost 3 bases, the J end lost 0 bases, and 8 bases lay between the germline ends. The DNA for the CDR3 is TGCGCCAGCAGTCATGGGGGAATGAACACTGAAGCTTTCTTT. This sequence encodes CASSHGGMNTEAFF.

V gene TRBV7-2 combines with J gene TRBJ2-4; D uncertain. Germline assignment: CDR1 SGHTA and CDR2 FQGNSA. The ends were cut back, 1 base at V and 5 bases at J, with 12 bases in the middle. The CDR3 loop spans 15 amino acids. CDR3 loop: CASSLGSGFQNIQYF. The CDR3 coding sequence is TGTGCCAGCAGCTTAGGCTCGGGTTTCCAAAACATTCAGTACTTC.

This chain joins TRBV19 and TRBJ2-1; 7 bases line up with TRBD2. Germline CDR1 reads LNHDA; CDR2 reads SQIVND (reference sequence). The ends lost 5 bases at V and 6 bases at J; junction bases unmatched: 10. The CDR3 is 15 amino acids. CDR3 bases: TGTGCCAGTAGTCCCCGGGGGAGGGCCGTCAATGAGCAGTTCTTC. The encoded protein is CASSPRGRAVNEQFF.

The gene calls are TRBV10-3 and TRBJ2-5; no clear D gene. The germline CDR1 and CDR2 sequences are ENHRY and SYGVKD. The CDR3 runs to 11 residues. V dropped 6 bases and J dropped 2 bases, with 4 bases sitting between them. The chain's CDR3 is CAISAQETQYF. The CDR3, as DNA: TGTGCCATCAGCGCTCAAGAGACCCAGTACTTC.

This clone was seen a handful of times. The chain combines TRBV27 with TRBJ2-7; D is unresolved. V lost 4 bases and J 7 bases, leaving 8 bases between the germline ends. The CDR3 consists of 11 residues. Germline CDR1 reads MNHEY; CDR2 reads SMNVEV (reference sequence). The CDR3 coding sequence is TGTGCCAGCAGTTATGGAACAGAGCAGTACTTC. It translates to CASSYGTEQYF.

This chain links TRBV5-1 with TRBJ2-6, with a possible D match to TRBD1 (6 bases). Looked up from germline, CDR1 is SGHRS and CDR2 is YFSETQ. The V end lost 0 bases, the J end lost 3 bases, and 13 bases lay between the germline ends. The CDR3 runs 17 residues. DNA of the CDR3: TGCGCCAGCAGCTTGGAACCAGGGGCGGGTGGGGCCAACGTCCTGACTTTC. It yields the protein CASSLEPGAGGANVLTF.

The chain uses TRBV28 and TRBJ2-2; D may be TRBD1 (7 bases). The CDR3 spans 15 residues. From germline, CDR1 is MDHEN and CDR2 SYDVKM. V lost 3 bases to trimming and J lost 4 bases, with 12 bases between them. The CDR3 spells CASSFRGAGTGELFF. DNA of the CDR3: TGTGCCAGCAGTTTCAGGGGGGCGGGCACCGGGGAGCTGTTTTTT.

The genes are TRBV6-1 and TRBJ1-2, with D hard to call. Germline loops: CDR1 MNHNS, CDR2 SASEGT. This CDR3 comprises 16 residues. V was cut by 0 bases and J by 4 bases, with 15 bases left in between. In DNA, the CDR3 is TGTGCCAGCAGTGAAGCGAACCACATGGTGGCCTATGGCTACACCTTC. This gives the protein CASSEANHMVAYGYTF.

The genes are TRBV7-9 and TRBJ2-7, with 12 bases lining up with TRBD2. This CDR3 contains 17 residues. V gave up 2 bases and J gave up 4 bases; unmatched junction bases: 9. Germline V gene lookup returns CDR1 SEHNR and CDR2 FQNEAQ (reference sequence). The CDR3 loop reads CASSLYRGTSGFYEQYF. DNA of the CDR3: TGTGCCAGCAGCTTATACCGGGGGACTAGCGGGTTTTACGAGCAGTACTTC.

The chain carries TRBV7-9 and TRBJ2-7; D unresolved. The germline gives CDR1 SEHNR, CDR2 FQNEAQ (reference sequence). V lost 5 bases to trimming and J lost 0 bases, with 17 bases between them. CDR3 length: 16 residues. CDR3 in DNA: TGTGCCAGCAGCCTCAGTTTCCCCGGACCCTCCTACGAGCAGTACTTC. The encoded protein is CASSLSFPGPSYEQYF.

In the case of this clone: Other nucleotide sequences from this sample produce the same CDR3. The rearrangement links TRBV30 to TRBJ2-1; D gene ambiguous. With 4 bases removed from V and 0 bases from J, the gap between germline ends came to 7 bases. Germline lookup yields CDR1 GTSNPN and CDR2 SVGIG (reference sequence). This CDR3 has 13 amino acids. The DNA of the CDR3 is TGTGCCTGGACCAGGAGCTCCTACAATGAGCAGTTCTTC. Encoded protein: CAWTRSSYNEQFF. Using reference TRBV30 and TRBJ2-1 for the parts outside the CDR3, the full variable domain is SQTIHQWPATLVQPVGSPLSLECTVEGTSNPNLYWYRQAAGRGLQLLFYSVGIGQISSEVPQNLSASRPQDRQFILSSKKLLLSDSGFYLCAWTRSSYNEQFFGPGTRLTVL.

This clone was counted ten times or more. This rearrangement joins TRBV25-1 to TRBJ1-5, with a possible D match to TRBD1 (5 bases). This CDR3 has 14 amino acids. The V gene lost 6 bases and the J gene lost 3 bases, with 12 bases spanning the gap. Germline lookup yields CDR1 MGHDK and CDR2 SYGVNS. This CDR3 is CASSPGGSNQPQHF. The CDR3 DNA is TGTGCCAGCAGCCCCGGGGGGTCCAATCAGCCCCAGCATTTT.

This rearrangement joins TRBV29-1 to TRBJ2-7, with no clear D. V was pared by 5 bases and J by 3 bases, with 8 bases between. Per germline, CDR1 SQVTM and CDR2 ANQGSEA. The CDR3 contains 11 residues. CDR3 nucleotides: TGCAGCGTTACAACCGACTACGAGCAGTACTTC. This sequence encodes CSVTTDYEQYF.

The chain combines TRBV2 with TRBJ1-3; 8 bases fit TRBD2. The J call may be faulty, since TRBJ2-2 better matches the DNA end. Germline lookup yields CDR1 SNHLY and CDR2 FYNNEI. The CDR3 is 15 residues long. The CDR3 coding sequence is TGTGCCAGCAGTGTAGCGGGGCGTGGCACCGGGGAGCTGTTTTTT. Translation gives CASSVAGRGTGELFF.

A few counts support this clone. With a much larger clone just one base away, this may be a read error. This sequence joins TRBV7-7 and TRBJ2-3; D is undetermined. Germline CDR1 and CDR2: SSHAT and FNYEAQ (reference sequence). The CDR3 is 13 amino acids. CDR3 in amino acids: CASSLRVEDTQYF. The CDR3 nucleotides are TGTGCTAGCAGCCTTAGGGTTGAAGATACGCAGTATTTT. Drawing the rest from reference TRBV7-7 and TRBJ2-3, the complete variable domain is GAGVSQSPRYKVTKRGQDVTLRCDPISSHATLYWYQQALGQGPEFLTYFNYEAQPDKSGLPSDRFSAERPEGSISTLTIQRTEQRDSAMYRCASSLRVEDTQYFGPGTRLTVL.

The chain carries TRBV19 and TRBJ1-5; D not certain. From germline, CDR1 is LNHDA and CDR2 SQIVND (reference sequence). Between the trimmed V and J ends, which lost 2 bases and 5 bases, there was a span of 7 bases. This CDR3 comprises 13 residues. In DNA form, the CDR3 reads TGTGCCAGTAGTATACGAACCCATCAGCCCCAGCATTTT. This translates into CASSIRTHQPQHF.

The chain uses TRBV28 and TRBJ1-2, with no clear D. The germline V gene has CDR1 MDHEN and CDR2 SYDVKM. This CDR3 is built from 13 residues. The V end was cut by 3 bases, the J end by 7 bases, with 12 bases between. The CDR3 coding sequence is TGTGCCAGCAGTTTTGAGGCAGGCTCTGGCTACACCTTC. The encoded protein is CASSFEAGSGYTF.

This clone was seen once. The chain combines TRBV5-6 with TRBJ2-7; 9 nucleotides align to TRBD1. CDR1 SGHDT and CDR2 YYEEEE come from the germline V gene. J lost 2 bases, V lost 4 bases, and 10 bases had no gene match. The CDR3 covers 16 residues. DNA of the CDR3: TGTGCCAGCAGCGTCCGTTTCGGGACAGGGACCTACGAGCAGTACTTC. Protein: CASSVRFGTGTYEQYF.

The chain couples TRBV30 to TRBJ1-2; D gene unclear. CDR3 length equals 13 residues. Between the trimmed V and J ends, which lost 5 bases and 0 bases, there was a span of 10 bases. Germline V gene lookup returns CDR1 GTSNPN and CDR2 SVGIG (reference sequence). CDR3 coding DNA: TGTGCCTGGGCCTATGTATCTAACTATGGCTACACCTTC. It encodes CAWAYVSNYGYTF.